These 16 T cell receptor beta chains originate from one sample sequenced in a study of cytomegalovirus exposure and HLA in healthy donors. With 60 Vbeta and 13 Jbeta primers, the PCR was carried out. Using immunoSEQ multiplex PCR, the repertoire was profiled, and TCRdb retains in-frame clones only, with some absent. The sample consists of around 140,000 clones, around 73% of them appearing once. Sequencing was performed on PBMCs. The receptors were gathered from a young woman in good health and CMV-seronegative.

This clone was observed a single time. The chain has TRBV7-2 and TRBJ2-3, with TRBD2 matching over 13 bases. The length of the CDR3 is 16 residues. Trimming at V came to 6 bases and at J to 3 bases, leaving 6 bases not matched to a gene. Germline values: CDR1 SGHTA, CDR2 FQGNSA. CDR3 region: CASRWTSGSGTDTQYF. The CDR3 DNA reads TGTGCCAGCAGATGGACTAGCGGGAGTGGAACAGATACGCAGTATTTT.

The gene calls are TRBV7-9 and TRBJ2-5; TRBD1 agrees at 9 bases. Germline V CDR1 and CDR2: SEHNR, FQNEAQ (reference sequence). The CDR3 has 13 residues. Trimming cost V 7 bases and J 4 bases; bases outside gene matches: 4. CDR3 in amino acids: CASTRTGAETQYF. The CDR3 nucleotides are TGTGCCAGCACCCGGACAGGGGCAGAGACCCAGTACTTC.

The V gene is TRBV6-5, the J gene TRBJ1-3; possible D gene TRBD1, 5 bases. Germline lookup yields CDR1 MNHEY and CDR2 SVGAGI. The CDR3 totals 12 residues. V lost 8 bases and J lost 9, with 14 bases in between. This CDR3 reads CASADSLLTIYF. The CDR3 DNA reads TGTGCCAGCGCCGACAGCCTACTCACCATATATTTT.

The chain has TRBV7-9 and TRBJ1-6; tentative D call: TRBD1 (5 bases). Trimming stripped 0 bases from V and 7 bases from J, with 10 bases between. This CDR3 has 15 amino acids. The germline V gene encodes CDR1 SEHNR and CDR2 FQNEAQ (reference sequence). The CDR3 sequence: CASSLAQGRNSPLHF. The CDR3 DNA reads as TGTGCCAGCAGCTTAGCCCAGGGTCGGAATTCACCCCTCCACTTT.

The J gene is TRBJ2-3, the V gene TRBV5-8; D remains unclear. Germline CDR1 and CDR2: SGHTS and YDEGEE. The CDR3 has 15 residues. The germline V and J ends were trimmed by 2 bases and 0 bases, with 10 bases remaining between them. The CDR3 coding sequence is TGTGCCAGCAGCTTCCACCGTAGTAGCACAGATACGCAGTATTTT. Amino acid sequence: CASSFHRSSTDTQYF.

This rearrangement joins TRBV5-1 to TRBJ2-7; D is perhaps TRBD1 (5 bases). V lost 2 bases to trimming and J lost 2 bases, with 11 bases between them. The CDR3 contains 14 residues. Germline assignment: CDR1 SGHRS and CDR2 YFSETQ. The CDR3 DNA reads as TGCGCCAGCAGCTTTGGCAGGGTGACCTACGAGCAGTACTTC. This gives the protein CASSFGRVTYEQYF.

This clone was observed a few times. CDR3: CATNLGQGRQPQHF. CDR3 nucleotides: TGTGCCACTAATCTTGGACAGGGACGTCAGCCCCAGCATTTT. The rearrangement uses TRBV28 and TRBJ1-5, with 8 bases identical to TRBD1. Germline lookup yields CDR1 MDHEN and CDR2 SYDVKM. CDR3 length equals 14 residues. Trimming cost V 10 bases and J 6 bases; bases outside gene matches: 11.

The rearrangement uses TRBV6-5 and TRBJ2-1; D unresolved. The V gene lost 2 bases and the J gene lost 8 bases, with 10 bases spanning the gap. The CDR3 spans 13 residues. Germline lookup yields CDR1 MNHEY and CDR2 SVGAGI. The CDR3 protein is CASSYNLAHEQFF. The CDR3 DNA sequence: TGTGCCAGCAGTTACAATTTGGCCCATGAGCAGTTCTTC.

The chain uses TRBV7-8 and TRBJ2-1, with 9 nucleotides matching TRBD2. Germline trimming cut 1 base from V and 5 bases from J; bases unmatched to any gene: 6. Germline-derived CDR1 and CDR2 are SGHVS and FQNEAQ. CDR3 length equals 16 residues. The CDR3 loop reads CASSLDRREGNNEQFF. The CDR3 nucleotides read TGTGCCAGCAGCTTAGATAGGCGGGAGGGGAACAATGAGCAGTTCTTC.

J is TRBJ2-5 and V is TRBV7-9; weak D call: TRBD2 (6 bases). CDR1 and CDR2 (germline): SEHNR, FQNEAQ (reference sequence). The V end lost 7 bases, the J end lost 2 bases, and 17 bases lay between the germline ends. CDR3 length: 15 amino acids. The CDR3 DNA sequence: TGTGCCAGCACCCCGGGGCGGGGATCACAAGAGACCCAGTACTTC. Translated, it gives CASTPGRGSQETQYF.

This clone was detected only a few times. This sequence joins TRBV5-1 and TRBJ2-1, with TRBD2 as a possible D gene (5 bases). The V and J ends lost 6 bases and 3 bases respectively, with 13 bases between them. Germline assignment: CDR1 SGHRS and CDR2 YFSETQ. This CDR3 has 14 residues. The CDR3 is CASTPVGGYNEQFF. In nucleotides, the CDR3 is TGCGCCAGCACCCCCGTAGGAGGCTACAATGAGCAGTTCTTC. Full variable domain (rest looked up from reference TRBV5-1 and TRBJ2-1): KAGVTQTPRYLIKTRGQQVTLSCSPISGHRSVSWYQQTPGQGLQFLFEYFSETQRNKGNFPGRFSGRQFSNSRSEMNVSTLELGDSALYLCASTPVGGYNEQFFGPGTRLTVL.

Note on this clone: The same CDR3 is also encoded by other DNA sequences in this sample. CDR3 residues: CASSFGRGGETQYF. CDR3 DNA: TGTGCCAGCAGCTTCGGTAGGGGGGGGGAGACCCAGTACTTC. The V and J genes are TRBV7-9 and TRBJ2-5; a possible D gene is TRBD2 (7 bases). Trimming took 3 bases from V and 5 from J, leaving 13 bases between them. From germline, CDR1 is SEHNR and CDR2 FQNEAQ (reference sequence). This CDR3 is 14 amino acids long.

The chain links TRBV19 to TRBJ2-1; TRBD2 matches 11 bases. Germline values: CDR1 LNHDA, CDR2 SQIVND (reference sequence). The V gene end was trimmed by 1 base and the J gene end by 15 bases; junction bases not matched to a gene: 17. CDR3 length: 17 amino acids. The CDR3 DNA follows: TGTGCCAGTAGTATAGGGGTGGGAGAACTAGCGGGGGTGTACTGGTTCTTC. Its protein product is CASSIGVGELAGVYWFF.

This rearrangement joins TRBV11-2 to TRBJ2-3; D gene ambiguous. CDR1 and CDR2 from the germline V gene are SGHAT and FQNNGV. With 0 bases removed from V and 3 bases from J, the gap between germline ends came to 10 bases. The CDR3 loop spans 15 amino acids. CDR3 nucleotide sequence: TGTGCCAGCAGCTTAGACGGGTGGAAAACAGATACGCAGTATTTT. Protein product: CASSLDGWKTDTQYF.

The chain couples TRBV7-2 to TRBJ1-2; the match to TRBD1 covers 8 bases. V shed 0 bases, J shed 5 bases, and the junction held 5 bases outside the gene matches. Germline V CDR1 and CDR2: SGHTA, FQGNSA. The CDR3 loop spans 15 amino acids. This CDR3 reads CASSLATGGLYGYTF. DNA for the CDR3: TGTGCCAGCAGCTTAGCTACAGGGGGATTATATGGCTACACCTTC.

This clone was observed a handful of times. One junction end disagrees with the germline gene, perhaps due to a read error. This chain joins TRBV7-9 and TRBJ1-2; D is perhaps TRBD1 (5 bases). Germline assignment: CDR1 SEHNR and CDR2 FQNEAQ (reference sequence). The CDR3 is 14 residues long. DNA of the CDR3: TGTGCCAGCACCTTATTACAGGTGCACTATGGCTACACCTTC. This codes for CASTLLQVHYGYTF.